The entry below gives a single TCR beta chain sequence along with its context. The antigen remains undetermined. The sample is drawn from a study of shared clonotypes between healthy human individuals. Data came from immunoSEQ multiplex PCR; TCRdb stores just in-frame clones and leaves some out. This sample yields more than 500,000 clones, of which around 96% are seen a single time; about 0.067% belongs to the top ten. Study-level points and caveats: Lower generation probabilities were found for non-shared clonotypes than for those shared by all four donors.

The sample comprised naive CD4+ T cells sorted from blood. Subset meaning: CD45RA+ positively selected. This sequence was found in a woman under 40 in good health.

The CDR3 here is CASSKRGTETQYF. The CDR3 coding sequence is TGTGCCAGCAGCAAGCGAGGTACAGAGACCCAGTACTTC. The chain uses TRBV7-8 and TRBJ2-5; D gene uncertain. The germline V and J ends were trimmed by 5 bases and 4 bases, with 11 bases remaining between them. The CDR3 loop spans 13 amino acids. Germline lookup yields CDR1 SGHVS and CDR2 FQNEAQ. Combining the CDR3 with reference TRBV7-8 and TRBJ2-5 gives the whole variable domain GAGVSQSPRYKVAKRGQDVALRCDPISGHVSLFWYQQALGQGPEFLTYFQNEAQLDKSGLPSDRFFAERPEGSVSTLKIQRTQQEDSAVYLCASSKRGTETQYFGPGTRLLVL.